This entry is about one T cell receptor beta chain. This record comes from a study of CD8 T cells in Susac syndrome. RNA amounts of about 0.45 to 1 ug underwent reverse transcription with random hexamers. TCRdb used MiXCR to reprocess the immunoSEQ multiplex PCR reads, holding one entry per CDR3 protein. The sample lists under 350,000 distinct CDR3 sequences, under 95% seen once, with around 0.07% in the top ten. The CDR3 length is 15 residues. With V trimmed by 7 bases and J by 8 bases, 16 bases remained unmatched. Germline V gene data show CDR1 as SQVTM and CDR2 as ANQGSEA. Sequencing used CD4+ T cells from PBMCs. This sequence originates from a human donor with multiple sclerosis. The chain employs TRBV29-1 and TRBJ1-2, with 10 bases aligning to TRBD1. The CDR3: CSGTSAGQGILGYTF. The CDR3 DNA reads as TGCAGCGGAACGTCTGCGGGACAGGGGATCCTGGGCTACACCTTC.